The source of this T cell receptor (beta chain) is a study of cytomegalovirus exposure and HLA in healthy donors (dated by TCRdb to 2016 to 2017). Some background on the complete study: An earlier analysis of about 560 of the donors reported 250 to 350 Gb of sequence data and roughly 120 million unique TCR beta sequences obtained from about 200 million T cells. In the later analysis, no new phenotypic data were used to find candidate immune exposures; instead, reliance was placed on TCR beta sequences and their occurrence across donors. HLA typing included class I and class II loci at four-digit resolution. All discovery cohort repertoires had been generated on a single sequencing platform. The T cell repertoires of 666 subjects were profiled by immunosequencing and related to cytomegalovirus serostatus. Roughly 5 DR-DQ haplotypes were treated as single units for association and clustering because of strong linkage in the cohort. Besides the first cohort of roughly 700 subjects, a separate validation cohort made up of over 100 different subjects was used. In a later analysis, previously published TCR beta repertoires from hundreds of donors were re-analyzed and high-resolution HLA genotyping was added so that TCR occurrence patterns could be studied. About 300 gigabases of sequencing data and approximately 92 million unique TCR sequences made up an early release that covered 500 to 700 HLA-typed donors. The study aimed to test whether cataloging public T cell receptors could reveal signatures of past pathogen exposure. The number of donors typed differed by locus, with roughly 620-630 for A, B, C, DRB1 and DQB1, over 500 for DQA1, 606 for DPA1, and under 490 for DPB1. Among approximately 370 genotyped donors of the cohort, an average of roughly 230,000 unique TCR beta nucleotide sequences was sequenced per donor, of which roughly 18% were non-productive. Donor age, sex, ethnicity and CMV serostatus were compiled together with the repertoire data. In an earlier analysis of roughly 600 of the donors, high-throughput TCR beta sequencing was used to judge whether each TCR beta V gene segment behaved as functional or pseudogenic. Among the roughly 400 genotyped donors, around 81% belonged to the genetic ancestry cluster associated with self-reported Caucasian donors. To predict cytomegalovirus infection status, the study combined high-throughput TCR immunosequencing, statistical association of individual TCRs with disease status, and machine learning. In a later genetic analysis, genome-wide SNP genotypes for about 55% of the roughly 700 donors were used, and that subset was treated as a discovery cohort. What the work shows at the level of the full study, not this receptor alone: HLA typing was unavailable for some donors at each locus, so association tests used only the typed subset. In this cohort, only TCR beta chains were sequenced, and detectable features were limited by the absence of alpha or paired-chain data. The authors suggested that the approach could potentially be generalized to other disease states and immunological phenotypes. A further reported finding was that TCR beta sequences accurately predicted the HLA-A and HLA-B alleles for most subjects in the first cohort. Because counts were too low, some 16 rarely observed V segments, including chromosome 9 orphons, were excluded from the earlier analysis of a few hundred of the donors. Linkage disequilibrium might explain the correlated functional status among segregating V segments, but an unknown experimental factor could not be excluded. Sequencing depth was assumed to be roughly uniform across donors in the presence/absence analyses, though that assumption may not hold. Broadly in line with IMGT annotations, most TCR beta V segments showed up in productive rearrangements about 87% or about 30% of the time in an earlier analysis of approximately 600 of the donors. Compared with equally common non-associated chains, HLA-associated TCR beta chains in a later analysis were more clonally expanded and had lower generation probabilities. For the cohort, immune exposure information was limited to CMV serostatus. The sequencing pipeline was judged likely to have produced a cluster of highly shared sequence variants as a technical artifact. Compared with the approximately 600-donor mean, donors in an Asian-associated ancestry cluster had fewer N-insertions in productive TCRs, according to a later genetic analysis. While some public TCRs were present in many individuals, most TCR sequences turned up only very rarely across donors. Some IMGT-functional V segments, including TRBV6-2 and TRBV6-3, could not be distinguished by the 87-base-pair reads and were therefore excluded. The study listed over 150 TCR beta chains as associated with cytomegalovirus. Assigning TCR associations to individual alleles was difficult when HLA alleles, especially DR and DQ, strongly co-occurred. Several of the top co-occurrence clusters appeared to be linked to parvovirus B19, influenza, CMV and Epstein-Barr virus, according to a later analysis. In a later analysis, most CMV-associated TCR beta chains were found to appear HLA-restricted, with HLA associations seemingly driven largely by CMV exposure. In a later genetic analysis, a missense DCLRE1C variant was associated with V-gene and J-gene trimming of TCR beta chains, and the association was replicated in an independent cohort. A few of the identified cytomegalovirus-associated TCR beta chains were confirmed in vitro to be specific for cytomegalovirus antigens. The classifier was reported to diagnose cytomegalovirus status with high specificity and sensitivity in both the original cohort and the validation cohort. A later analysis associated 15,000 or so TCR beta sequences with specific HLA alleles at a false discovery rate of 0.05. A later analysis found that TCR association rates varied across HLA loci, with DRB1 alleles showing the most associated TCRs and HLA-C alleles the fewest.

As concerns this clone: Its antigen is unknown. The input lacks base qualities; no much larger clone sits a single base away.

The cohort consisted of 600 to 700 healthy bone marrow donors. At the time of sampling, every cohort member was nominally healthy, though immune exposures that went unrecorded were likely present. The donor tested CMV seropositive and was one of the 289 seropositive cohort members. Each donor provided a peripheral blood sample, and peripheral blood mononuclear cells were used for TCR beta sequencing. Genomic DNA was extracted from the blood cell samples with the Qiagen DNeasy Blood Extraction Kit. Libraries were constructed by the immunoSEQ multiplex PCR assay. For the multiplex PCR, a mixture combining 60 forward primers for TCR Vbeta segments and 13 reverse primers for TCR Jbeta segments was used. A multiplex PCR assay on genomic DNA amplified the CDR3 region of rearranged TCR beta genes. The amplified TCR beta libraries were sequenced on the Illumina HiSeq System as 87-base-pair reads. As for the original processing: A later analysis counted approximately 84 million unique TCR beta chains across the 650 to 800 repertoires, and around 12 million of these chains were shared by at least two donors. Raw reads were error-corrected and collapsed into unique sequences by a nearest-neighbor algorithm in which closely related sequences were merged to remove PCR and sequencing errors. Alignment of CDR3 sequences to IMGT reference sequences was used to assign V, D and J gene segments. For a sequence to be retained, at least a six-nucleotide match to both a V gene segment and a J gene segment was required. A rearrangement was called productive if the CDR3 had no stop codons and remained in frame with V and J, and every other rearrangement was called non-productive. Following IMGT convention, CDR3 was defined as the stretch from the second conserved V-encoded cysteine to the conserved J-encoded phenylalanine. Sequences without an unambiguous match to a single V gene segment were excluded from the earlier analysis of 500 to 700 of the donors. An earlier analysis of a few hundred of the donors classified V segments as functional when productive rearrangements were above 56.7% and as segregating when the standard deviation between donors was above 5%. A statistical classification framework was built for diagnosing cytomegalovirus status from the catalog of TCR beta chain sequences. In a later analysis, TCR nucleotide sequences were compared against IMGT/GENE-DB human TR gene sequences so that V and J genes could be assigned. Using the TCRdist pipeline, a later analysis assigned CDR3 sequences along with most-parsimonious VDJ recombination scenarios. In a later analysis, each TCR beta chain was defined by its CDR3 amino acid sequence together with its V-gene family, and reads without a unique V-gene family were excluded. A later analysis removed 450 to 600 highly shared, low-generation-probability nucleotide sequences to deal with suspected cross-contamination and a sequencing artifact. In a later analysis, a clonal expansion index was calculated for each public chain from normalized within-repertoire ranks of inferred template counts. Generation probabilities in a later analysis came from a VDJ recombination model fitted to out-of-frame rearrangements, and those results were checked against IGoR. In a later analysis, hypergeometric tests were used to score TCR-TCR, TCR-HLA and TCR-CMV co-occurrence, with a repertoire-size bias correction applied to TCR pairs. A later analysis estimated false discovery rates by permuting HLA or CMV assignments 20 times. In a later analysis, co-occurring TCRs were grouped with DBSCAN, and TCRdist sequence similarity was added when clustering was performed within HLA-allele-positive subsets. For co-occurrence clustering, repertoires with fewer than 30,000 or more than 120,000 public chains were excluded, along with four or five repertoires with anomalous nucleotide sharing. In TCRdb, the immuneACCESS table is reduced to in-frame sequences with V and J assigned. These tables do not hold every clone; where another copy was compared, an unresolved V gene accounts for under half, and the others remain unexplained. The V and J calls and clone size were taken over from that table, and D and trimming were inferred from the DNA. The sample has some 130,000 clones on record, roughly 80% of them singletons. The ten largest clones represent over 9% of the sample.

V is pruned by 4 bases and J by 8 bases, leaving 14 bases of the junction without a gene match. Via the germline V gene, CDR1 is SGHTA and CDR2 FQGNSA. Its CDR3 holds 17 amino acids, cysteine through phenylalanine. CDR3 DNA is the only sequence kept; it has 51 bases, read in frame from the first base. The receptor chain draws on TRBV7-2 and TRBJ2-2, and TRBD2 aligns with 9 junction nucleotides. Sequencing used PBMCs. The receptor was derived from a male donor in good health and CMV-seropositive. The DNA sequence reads TGTGCCAGCAGCTGGGCATCGTTAGCGGGAGTGGCTGGGGAGCTGTTTTTT. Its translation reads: CASSWASLAGVAGELFF.